The 32 T cell receptor beta chains in this list originate from one sample, sequenced in a study of OX40 agonist ivuxolimab in advanced cancers. TCRdb keeps only in-frame clones here, not all; method: immunoSEQ multiplex PCR. Of tens of thousands of clones detected, about 86% appear once; the ten largest clones hold around 0.6%. Specimen: CD4+ or CD8+ T cells sorted from blood, collected in a trial of the OX40 agonist ivuxolimab. The source of these receptors is an adult with an advanced solid tumor such as melanoma, head and neck, liver or kidney cancer.

The DNA of the CDR3 is TGCGCCAGCAGCCTGGGACAGGGAGGCGTGAACACTGAAGCTTTCTTT. The encoded protein is CASSLGQGGVNTEAFF. The chain links TRBV5-1 to TRBJ1-1; 9 bases match TRBD1. V was pared by 4 bases and J by 0 bases, with 7 bases of the junction left unmatched. Germline V gene data show CDR1 as SGHRS and CDR2 as YFSETQ. The CDR3 spans 16 residues.

In this sample, this clone turned up a few times. The chain combines TRBV9 with TRBJ2-7; D is perhaps TRBD1 (6 bases). Trimming took 3 bases from V and 0 from J, leaving 13 bases between them. CDR3 length: 15 residues. Germline CDR1 reads SGDLS; CDR2 reads YYNGEE. DNA of the CDR3: TGTGCCAGCAGCGGCCGGGACACCAACTCCTACGAGCAGTACTTC. Protein: CASSGRDTNSYEQYF.

The CDR3 DNA reads as TGTGCCAGCAGGGCGATTGGACCGGGGGACACAGATACGCAGTATTTT. It translates to CASRAIGPGDTDTQYF. The rearrangement links TRBV28 to TRBJ2-3; D possibly corresponds to TRBD2 (6 bases). V was clipped by 6 bases and J by 2 bases, with 18 bases between them. The germline V gene encodes CDR1 MDHEN and CDR2 SYDVKM. The CDR3 is 16 residues long.

The chain recombines TRBV2 with TRBJ2-3; 12 nucleotides agree with TRBD2. J was trimmed by 0 bases and V by 4 bases; bases with no gene match: 11. CDR1 and CDR2 (germline): SNHLY, FYNNEI. The CDR3 loop spans 19 amino acids. CDR3: CASSGSTSGRGRSTDTQYF. In DNA form, the CDR3 reads TGTGCCAGCAGTGGGTCGACTAGCGGGAGAGGTAGGAGCACAGATACGCAGTATTTT.

V usage is TRBV18 and J usage is TRBJ2-7, with D perhaps matching TRBD1 (6 bases). The germline V and J ends were trimmed by 5 bases and 0 bases, with 11 bases remaining between them. Germline-derived CDR1 and CDR2 are KGHSH and LQKENI. The CDR3 is 14 amino acids. The CDR3 is CASSGQSPSYEQYF. CDR3 sequence (DNA): TGTGCCAGCTCAGGACAGAGTCCCTCCTACGAGCAGTACTTC.

The CDR3 DNA reads TGTGCCAGCAGCTTAGGGGGACTCAATCAGCCCCAGCATTTT. Translated: CASSLGGLNQPQHF. The chain combines TRBV5-8 with TRBJ1-5; TRBD1 might be the D (6 bases). Germline V gene data show CDR1 as SGHTS and CDR2 as YDEGEE. The CDR3 loop spans 14 amino acids. The V gene lost 2 bases and the J gene lost 3 bases, with 9 bases spanning the gap.

The chain links TRBV6-5 to TRBJ1-3; no definite D call. The CDR3 loop spans 15 amino acids. CDR1 and CDR2 (germline): MNHEY, SVGAGI. V lost 2 bases, J lost 2 bases, and 10 bases lay in between. This CDR3 reads CASSYRGLPGNTIYF. As DNA, the CDR3 is TGTGCCAGCAGTTACCGTGGGCTGCCTGGAAACACCATATATTTT.

The V and J genes are TRBV19 and TRBJ2-5; 8 bases line up with TRBD1. This CDR3 is built from 14 residues. Germline V lookup: CDR1 LNHDA, CDR2 SQIVND (reference sequence). The ends lost 6 bases at V and 7 bases at J; junction bases unmatched: 10. CDR3 residues: CASRTGAAPGTQYF. CDR3 sequence (DNA): TGTGCCAGTAGGACAGGGGCCGCCCCTGGGACCCAGTACTTC.

V and J are TRBV6-5 and TRBJ1-6; the D is unclear. This CDR3 is built from 14 residues. Germline CDR1 reads MNHEY; CDR2 reads SVGAGI. The ends were cut back, 8 bases at V and 6 bases at J, with 14 bases in the middle. This chain's CDR3 is CASRSQPINSPLHF. As DNA, the CDR3 is TGTGCCAGCCGTTCCCAGCCCATTAATTCACCCCTCCACTTT.

V usage is TRBV29-1 and J usage is TRBJ1-1; 7 bases agree with TRBD1. This CDR3 spans 13 amino acids. The germline gives CDR1 SQVTM, CDR2 ANQGSEA. Losses at the gene ends were 7 bases for V and 2 bases for J; bases not matched to a gene: 7. The chain's CDR3 is CSETGTANTEAFF. In DNA, the CDR3 is TGCAGCGAGACCGGGACAGCCAACACTGAAGCTTTCTTT.

The chain recombines TRBV7-9 with TRBJ1-3; the D is unclear. Trimming took 5 bases from V and 14 from J, leaving 22 bases between them. The CDR3 loop spans 14 amino acids. Germline lookup yields CDR1 SEHNR and CDR2 FQNEAQ (reference sequence). The CDR3 is CASSRPTARRILYF. The DNA for the CDR3 is TGTGCCAGCAGCCGACCGACGGCCAGGCGGATCTTATATTTT. Combining the CDR3 with reference TRBV7-9 and TRBJ1-3 gives the whole variable domain DTGVSQNPRHKITKRGQNVTFRCDPISEHNRLYWYRQTLGQGPEFLTYFQNEAQLEKSRLLSDRFSAERPKGSFSTLEIQRTEQGDSAMYLCASSRPTARRILYFGEGSWLTVV.

This clone occurred a few times. The V call is TRBV30, the J call TRBJ2-7; D is perhaps TRBD2 (5 bases). The CDR3 sequence is 14 residues long. V was clipped by 1 base and J by 5 bases, with 15 bases between them. Germline CDR1 reads GTSNPN; CDR2 reads SVGIG (reference sequence). The CDR3 DNA sequence: TGTGCCTGGAGTGCGTCTAGCCTCGTCCACGAGCAGTACTTC. It yields the protein CAWSASSLVHEQYF.

The chain carries TRBV5-1 and TRBJ2-1; TRBD1 or TRBD2 may be the D gene (7 bases each). The V gene lost 6 bases and the J gene lost 4 bases, with 17 bases spanning the gap. Germline V lookup: CDR1 SGHRS, CDR2 YFSETQ. This CDR3 has 15 residues. In DNA form, the CDR3 reads TGCGCCAGCACGCAGGGGGGGTTTGTTTACAATGAGCAGTTCTTC. Translated: CASTQGGFVYNEQFF.

V usage is TRBV25-1 and J usage is TRBJ1-2; D call uncertain. The CDR3 length is 12 residues. CDR1 and CDR2 (germline): MGHDK, SYGVNS. V gave up 5 bases and J gave up 7 bases, with 11 bases separating them. In DNA, the CDR3 is TGTGCCAGCAGTTCGTACTTGGCTGGCTACACCTTC. Its translation: CASSSYLAGYTF.

This clone appeared once. The CDR3 DNA reads as TGTGCCAGCTCACCGATAACAGGGGGGAGCGAGCAGTACTTC. The encoded protein is CASSPITGGSEQYF. The rearrangement joins TRBV18 to TRBJ2-7, with TRBD1 matching over 8 bases. Germline V gives CDR1 KGHSH, CDR2 LQKENI. This CDR3 is 14 amino acids long. V was pared by 3 bases and J by 6 bases, with 7 bases of the junction left unmatched.

The V and J genes are TRBV7-2 and TRBJ1-5; D gene unclear. Between the trimmed V and J ends, which lost 2 bases and 4 bases, there was a span of 3 bases. The CDR3 sequence is 12 residues long. CDR1 is SGHTA, CDR2 FQGNSA, per germline. CDR3 DNA sequence: TGTGCCAGCAGCTTACCGAATCAGCCCCAGCATTTT. Translation: CASSLPNQPQHF.

The V gene is TRBV7-2, the J gene TRBJ1-1; a possible D gene is TRBD1 (5 bases). The V gene's germline CDR1 is SGHTA and CDR2 FQGNSA. V was shortened by 0 bases and J by 0 bases, with 11 bases between the two germline ends. There are 16 residues in the CDR3. CDR3 sequence (DNA): TGTGCCAGCAGCTTAGCGGGGGGATGGATGAACACTGAAGCTTTCTTT. It codes for CASSLAGGWMNTEAFF.

The rearrangement joins TRBV30 to TRBJ1-1, with 7 bases fitting TRBD1. Losses at the gene ends were 4 bases for V and 2 bases for J; bases not matched to a gene: 10. This CDR3 is 15 amino acids long. Germline values: CDR1 GTSNPN, CDR2 SVGIG (reference sequence). CDR3 in amino acids: CAWTKSGTANTEAFF. The DNA for the CDR3 is TGTGCCTGGACTAAGAGCGGGACAGCAAACACTGAAGCTTTCTTT. Full variable domain (outside the CDR3, taken from reference TRBV30 and TRBJ1-1): SQTIHQWPATLVQPVGSPLSLECTVEGTSNPNLYWYRQAAGRGLQLLFYSVGIGQISSEVPQNLSASRPQDRQFILSSKKLLLSDSGFYLCAWTKSGTANTEAFFGQGTRLTVV.

This chain connects TRBV14 to TRBJ1-1; D remains ambiguous. This CDR3 region has 16 residues. V was pared by 0 bases and J by 0 bases, with 11 bases between. CDR1 and CDR2 (germline): SGHDN, FVKESK. The CDR3 sequence is CASSQDIGRMNTEAFF. The CDR3 DNA is TGTGCCAGCAGCCAAGATATCGGGCGAATGAACACTGAAGCTTTCTTT.

The chain recombines TRBV30 with TRBJ2-1; D may be TRBD1 or TRBD2 (5 bases each). V shed 3 bases and J shed 6 bases, with 18 bases lying between them. Germline CDR1 GTSNPN, CDR2 SVGIG (reference sequence). The CDR3 is 15 amino acids. The CDR3 is CAWSIPTAGSNEQFF. CDR3 sequence (DNA): TGTGCCTGGAGCATACCGACCGCAGGGAGCAATGAGCAGTTCTTC.

This chain's CDR3 is CASSLGAGYGYTF. For the CDR3, the DNA is TGTGCCAGCAGCTTAGGTGCAGGCTATGGCTACACCTTC. V is TRBV7-8 and J is TRBJ1-2; no reliable D call. V was shortened by 1 base and J by 4 bases, with 7 bases between the two germline ends. CDR1 and CDR2 (germline): SGHVS, FQNEAQ. The CDR3 runs to 13 residues. The variable domain in full, with the rest retrieved from reference TRBV7-8 and TRBJ1-2, is GAGVSQSPRYKVAKRGQDVALRCDPISGHVSLFWYQQALGQGPEFLTYFQNEAQLDKSGLPSDRFFAERPEGSVSTLKIQRTQQEDSAVYLCASSLGAGYGYTFGSGTRLTVV.

This clone was counted a single time. The rearrangement joins TRBV4-1 to TRBJ2-2, with TRBD1 matching 7 bases. V shed 0 bases, J shed 7 bases, and the junction held 17 bases outside the gene matches. The CDR3 has 19 residues. From germline, CDR1 is MGHRA and CDR2 YSYEKL. The CDR3 loop reads CASSQDRTLVGGGGGELFF. The CDR3 DNA follows: TGCGCCAGCAGCCAAGACCGGACCCTGGTAGGGGGCGGTGGCGGGGAGCTGTTTTTT.

This clone was recorded only once. The CDR3 coding sequence is TGTGCCAGCAGTCCGGGACAGGGGGGATACAATGAGCAGTTCTTC. This translates into CASSPGQGGYNEQFF. V and J are TRBV28 and TRBJ2-1; 11 bases are a match to TRBD1. V lost 5 bases and J lost 4; bases outside the gene matches: 4. Germline values: CDR1 MDHEN, CDR2 SYDVKM. CDR3 length: 15 residues.

This sequence joins TRBV9 and TRBJ2-7; 9 nucleotides agree with TRBD2. The CDR3 length is 15 residues. The junction had 6 bases not matched to a gene; V was cut back by 2 bases and J by 3 bases. Germline V lookup: CDR1 SGDLS, CDR2 YYNGEE. The CDR3 sequence: CASSVGLAGNYEQYF. The DNA for the CDR3 is TGTGCCAGCAGCGTTGGGCTAGCGGGGAACTACGAGCAGTACTTC.

The CDR3 loop reads CASSIWGTPFDTGELFF. CDR3 DNA sequence: TGTGCCAGTAGTATATGGGGGACACCCTTCGACACCGGGGAGCTGTTTTTT. This chain links TRBV19 with TRBJ2-2; maybe TRBD1 (6 bases). The V gene's germline CDR1 is LNHDA and CDR2 SQIVND (reference sequence). This CDR3 region has 17 residues. V lost 2 bases and J 3 bases, leaving 16 bases between the germline ends.

J is TRBJ1-2 and V is TRBV27, with D possibly being TRBD1 (6 bases). Germline CDR1 is MNHEY and CDR2 is SMNVEV (reference sequence). This CDR3 is built from 16 residues. The V end lost 1 base, the J end lost 1 base, and 13 bases lay between the germline ends. The CDR3 is CASSLWGDTLNYGYTF. CDR3 nucleotide sequence: TGTGCCAGCAGTTTATGGGGGGACACCCTTAACTATGGCTACACCTTC.

This clone appeared a single time. The gene calls are TRBV20-1 and TRBJ2-5; D may be TRBD1 or TRBD2 (5 bases each). The V gene's germline CDR1 is DFQATT and CDR2 SNEGSKA (reference sequence). This CDR3 has 11 amino acids. CDR3 nucleotide sequence: TGCAGCGGGACCGCTGGAGAGACCCAGTACTTC. Its protein product is CSGTAGETQYF.

V usage is TRBV5-6 and J usage is TRBJ2-5; 7 nucleotides line up with TRBD1. Unmatched junction bases numbered 17, after V lost 0 bases and J lost 6 bases. Germline CDR1 SGHDT, CDR2 YYEEEE. The length of the CDR3 is 18 residues. CDR3: CASSLGVLLTGSVKTQYF. Here the CDR3 DNA reads TGTGCCAGCAGCTTGGGAGTGCTATTGACAGGGAGCGTAAAGACCCAGTACTTC.

This chain joins TRBV7-8 and TRBJ1-5; no reliable D call. This CDR3 has 15 residues. Trimming took off 2 bases at V and 6 bases at J, with 14 bases between the two ends. CDR1 and CDR2 from the germline V gene are SGHVS and FQNEAQ. CDR3 in DNA: TGTGCCAGCAGCTTACGGTCGGTCGGTGGTCAGCCCCAGCATTTT. Translated, it gives CASSLRSVGGQPQHF.

To note about this clone: The DNA is omitted, as the CDR3 cannot be located on it reliably, and the CDR3 follows TCRdb's listing. The chain joins TRBV7-8 to TRBJ1-3; the table's D call of TRBD1 was not tested on the DNA. The CDR3 is 17 amino acids long, termini counted. In germline, CDR1 is SGHVS, CDR2 FQNEAQ. CDR3 residues: CASSFGEGQGAGNTIYF.

The chain links TRBV4-1 to TRBJ1-2; 12 nucleotides line up with TRBD1. Germline values: CDR1 MGHRA, CDR2 YSYEKL. This CDR3 spans 15 amino acids. The J segment lost 6 bases and the V segment lost 5 bases, leaving 7 bases of the junction unmatched. The CDR3 nucleotides read TGCGCCAGCAGCACTCCGGGACAGGGGGCCGATGGCTACACCTTC. Encoded protein: CASSTPGQGADGYTF.

The rearrangement uses TRBV11-2 and TRBJ2-4; tentatively, D is TRBD1 (6 bases). The CDR3 runs 18 residues. V was cut by 3 bases and J by 3 bases, with 21 bases left in between. Germline lookup yields CDR1 SGHAT and CDR2 FQNNGV. The CDR3 nucleotides are TGTGCCAGCAGCTTGGGTGCCGCTTACGGACAGTACAAAAACATTCAGTACTTC. Translation: CASSLGAAYGQYKNIQYF.